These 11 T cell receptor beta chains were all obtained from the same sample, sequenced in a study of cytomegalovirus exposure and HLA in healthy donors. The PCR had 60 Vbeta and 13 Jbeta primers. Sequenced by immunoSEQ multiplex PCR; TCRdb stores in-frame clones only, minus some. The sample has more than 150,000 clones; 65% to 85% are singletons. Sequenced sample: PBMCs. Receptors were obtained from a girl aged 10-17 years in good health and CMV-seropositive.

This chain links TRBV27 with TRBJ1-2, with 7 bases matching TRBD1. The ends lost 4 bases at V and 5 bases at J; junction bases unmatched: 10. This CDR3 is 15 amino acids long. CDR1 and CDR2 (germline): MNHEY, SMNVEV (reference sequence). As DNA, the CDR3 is TGTGCCAGCAGTTCAAAGGGGGCCAGAGCATATGGCTACACCTTC. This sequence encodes CASSSKGARAYGYTF.

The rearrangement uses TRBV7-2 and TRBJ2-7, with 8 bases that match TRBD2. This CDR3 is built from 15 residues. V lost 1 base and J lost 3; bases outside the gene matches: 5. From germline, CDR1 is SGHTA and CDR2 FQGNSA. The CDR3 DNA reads TGTGCCAGCAGCTTAGAACTAGCGGCCCTCTACGAGCAGTACTTC. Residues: CASSLELAALYEQYF.

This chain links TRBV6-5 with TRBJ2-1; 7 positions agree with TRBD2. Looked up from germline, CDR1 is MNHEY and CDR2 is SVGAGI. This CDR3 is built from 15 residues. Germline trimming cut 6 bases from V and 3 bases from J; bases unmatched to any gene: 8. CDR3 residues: CASRPGSGIYNEQFF. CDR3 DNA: TGTGCCAGCAGGCCAGGCAGCGGGATCTACAATGAGCAGTTCTTC.

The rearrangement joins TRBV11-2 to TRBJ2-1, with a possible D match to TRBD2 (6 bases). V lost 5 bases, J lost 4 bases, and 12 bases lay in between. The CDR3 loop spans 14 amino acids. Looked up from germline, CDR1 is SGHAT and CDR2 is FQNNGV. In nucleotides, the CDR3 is TGTGCCAGCAGCCGGAGGGATAAGTACAATGAGCAGTTCTTC. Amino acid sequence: CASSRRDKYNEQFF. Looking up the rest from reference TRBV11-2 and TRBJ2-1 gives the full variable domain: EAGVAQSPRYKIIEKRQSVAFWCNPISGHATLYWYQQILGQGPKLLIQFQNNGVVDDSQLPKDRFSAERLKGVDSTLKIQPAKLEDSAVYLCASSRRDKYNEQFFGPGTRLTVL.

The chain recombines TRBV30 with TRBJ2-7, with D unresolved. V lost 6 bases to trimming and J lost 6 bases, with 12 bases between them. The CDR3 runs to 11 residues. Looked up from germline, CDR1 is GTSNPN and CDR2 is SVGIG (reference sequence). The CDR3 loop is CACPRGGEQYF. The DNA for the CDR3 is TGTGCCTGCCCCCGAGGTGGCGAGCAGTACTTC. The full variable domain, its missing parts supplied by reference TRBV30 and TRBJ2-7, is SQTIHQWPATLVQPVGSPLSLECTVEGTSNPNLYWYRQAAGRGLQLLFYSVGIGQISSEVPQNLSASRPQDRQFILSSKKLLLSDSGFYLCACPRGGEQYFGPGTRLTVT.

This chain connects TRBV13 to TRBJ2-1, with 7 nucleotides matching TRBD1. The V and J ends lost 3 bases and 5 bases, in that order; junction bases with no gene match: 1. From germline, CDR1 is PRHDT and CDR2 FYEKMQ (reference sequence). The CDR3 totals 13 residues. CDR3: CASSFDRDNEQFF. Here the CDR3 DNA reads TGTGCCAGCAGCTTCGACAGGGACAATGAGCAGTTCTTC.

CDR3 residues: CASKGQGLNTEAFF. CDR3 nucleotides: TGCGCCAGCAAGGGACAGGGACTGAACACTGAAGCTTTCTTT. V is TRBV5-1 and J is TRBJ1-1; 9 bases map to TRBD1. Trimming cost V 6 bases and J 0 bases; bases outside gene matches: 3. The CDR3 totals 14 residues. The germline gives CDR1 SGHRS, CDR2 YFSETQ.

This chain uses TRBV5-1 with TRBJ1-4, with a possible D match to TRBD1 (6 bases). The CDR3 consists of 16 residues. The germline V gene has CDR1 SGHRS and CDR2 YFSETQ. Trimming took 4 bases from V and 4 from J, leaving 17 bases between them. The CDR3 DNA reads TGCGCCAGCAGCCCAACAAAACAGGGAATTAATGAAAAACTGTTTTTT. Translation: CASSPTKQGINEKLFF. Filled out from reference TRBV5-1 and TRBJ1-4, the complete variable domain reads KAGVTQTPRYLIKTRGQQVTLSCSPISGHRSVSWYQQTPGQGLQFLFEYFSETQRNKGNFPGRFSGRQFSNSRSEMNVSTLELGDSALYLCASSPTKQGINEKLFFGSGTQLSVL.

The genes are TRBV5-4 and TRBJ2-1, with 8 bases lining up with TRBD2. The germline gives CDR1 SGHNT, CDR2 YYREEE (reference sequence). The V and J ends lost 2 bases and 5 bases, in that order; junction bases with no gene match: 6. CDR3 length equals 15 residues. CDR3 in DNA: TGTGCCAGCAGCTTAGGGACTAGTGGCCACAATGAGCAGTTCTTC. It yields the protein CASSLGTSGHNEQFF. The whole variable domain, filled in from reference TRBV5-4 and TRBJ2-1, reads ETGVTQSPTHLIKTRGQQVTLRCSSQSGHNTVSWYQQALGQGPQFIFQYYREEENGRGNFPPRFSGLQFPNYSSELNVNALELDDSALYLCASSLGTSGHNEQFFGPGTRLTVL.

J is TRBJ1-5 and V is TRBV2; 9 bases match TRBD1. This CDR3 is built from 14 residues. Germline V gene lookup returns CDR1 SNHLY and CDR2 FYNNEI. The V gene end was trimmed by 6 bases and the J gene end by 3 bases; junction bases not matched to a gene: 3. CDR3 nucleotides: TGTGCCAGCAGCAGGGACAGGGCCAATCAGCCCCAGCATTTT. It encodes CASSRDRANQPQHF.

In DNA form, the CDR3 reads TGTGCCAGCAGCAGAGGGGGCCCCTACGAGCAGTACTTC. Translated: CASSRGGPYEQYF. The chain employs TRBV6-5 and TRBJ2-7, with 7 bases fitting TRBD1. Germline assignment: CDR1 MNHEY and CDR2 SVGAGI. The CDR3 loop spans 13 amino acids. Trimming cost V 6 bases and J 2 bases; bases outside gene matches: 4.